These T cell receptor beta chains were read from a single sample in a study of CD8 T cells in Susac syndrome. One entry per CDR3 protein, called by TCRdb with MiXCR from the immunoSEQ multiplex PCR reads. The sample has 100,000 to 150,000 distinct CDR3 sequences, over 85% seen once; the top ten hold approximately 0.31%. Input material: CD8+ T cells from PBMCs. The receptors originated from a human donor with multiple sclerosis. Each CDR3 is given with its conserved first and last residue. The D gene is left open where the match is weak. Only some rows state a clone size, as once, few, many or a class for expanded clones.

J gene,clone size,V gene,D gene,CDR3 protein
TRBJ2-7,NA,TRBV7-9,NA,CASSPYRVGEQYF
TRBJ1-2,NA,TRBV3-1,NA,CASRDLGDGYTF
TRBJ2-7,NA,TRBV11-2,NA,CASSLGYYEQYF
TRBJ2-1,NA,TRBV4-1,NA,CASSQDGAATEQFF
TRBJ2-7,NA,TRBV15,NA,CATSRDFGQVNYEQYF
TRBJ2-1,NA,TRBV20-1,TRBD2,CSAWLAGEIEQFF
TRBJ2-3,NA,TRBV27,TRBD2,CASSLQAGGSDTQYF
TRBJ2-2,NA,TRBV6-1,NA,CASRGWSGTRDTNTGELFF
TRBJ1-2,NA,TRBV7-9,NA,CASSLLQGRGYTF
TRBJ2-7,NA,TRBV6-1,TRBD2,CASSESVAGGNEQYF
TRBJ2-3,NA,TRBV2,TRBD2,CASSEGPGGVADTQYF
TRBJ1-1,NA,TRBV7-6,TRBD1,CASSPPDRGRGTEAFF
TRBJ2-5,NA,TRBV2,NA,CASRSWETQYF
TRBJ1-2,once,TRBV6-6,NA,CASSYPGPRNYGYTF
TRBJ2-5,NA,TRBV7-9,NA,CASSEDLQETQYF
TRBJ1-1,NA,TRBV4-1,NA,CASNRDTRSEAFF
TRBJ2-2,NA,TRBV24-1,NA,CATSDLYTGELFF
TRBJ2-5,NA,TRBV2,TRBD2,CASSDGGTSGSYQETQYF
TRBJ2-1,NA,TRBV5-1,NA,CASSLAPDEQFF
TRBJ1-2,NA,TRBV30,NA,CAWIFSIGSRRPGHGYTF
TRBJ2-7,once,TRBV30,NA,CAWSVPGPTTLYEQYF
TRBJ1-4,NA,TRBV11-2,TRBD1,CASSVGTAPGEKLFF
TRBJ2-4,NA,TRBV30,TRBD1,CAWSEEDGTGQYF
TRBJ1-6,NA,TRBV20-1,NA,CSARTGGRSATLHF
TRBJ2-5,once,TRBV9,NA,CASSLSGVQETQYF
TRBJ1-1,NA,TRBV20-1,NA,CSARDAARGREAFF
TRBJ2-1,NA,TRBV7-8,TRBD1,CASSSSMTGYIYNEQFF
TRBJ2-5,NA,TRBV7-9,NA,CASNQRGQGIETQYF
TRBJ1-5,NA,TRBV7-8,NA,CASSSGPQHSNQPQHF
TRBJ2-2,NA,TRBV6-2/TRBV6-3,NA,CATTFTRTTGELFF
TRBJ2-7,NA,TRBV5-4,TRBD2,CASSSGTSSYEQYF
TRBJ1-1,NA,TRBV29-1,TRBD1,CSVGQGARGTEAFF
TRBJ2-4,NA,TRBV7-9,NA,CASSLPPFREISIQYF
TRBJ2-3,NA,TRBV29-1,NA,CSVERAVGDTQYF
TRBJ1-1,NA,TRBV9,NA,CASSLGAKISAATEAFF
TRBJ1-1,NA,TRBV5-1,NA,CASRLAGHQNTEAFF
TRBJ2-7,once,TRBV6-1,NA,CASSVRQTYEQYF
TRBJ2-1,NA,TRBV7-9,NA,CASSDLGFRSYNEQFF
TRBJ2-5,NA,TRBV24-1,NA,CATSDLSTGQETQYF
TRBJ1-2,NA,TRBV25-1,NA,CASSESSYGYTF
TRBJ2-7,once,TRBV4-1,TRBD1,CASSPGTGSIYEQYF
TRBJ1-3,once,TRBV6-5,NA,CASSYFGSGNTIYF
TRBJ1-1,NA,TRBV7-3,NA,CASSLTLGGNTEAFF
TRBJ2-3,once,TRBV7-2,TRBD2,CASSAISGRRVDTQYF
TRBJ2-1,NA,TRBV7-9,NA,CASSPTPYNEQFF
TRBJ2-7,NA,TRBV20-1,NA,CSARGGSAYEQYF
TRBJ1-2,NA,TRBV20-1,NA,CSAGLGAPSGYTF
TRBJ2-4,NA,TRBV15,NA,CATSPAGTMVYF